These 14 T cell receptor beta chains share one sample of origin, sequenced in a study of CD8+ T cells in alopecia areata. Extracted RNA was reverse transcribed into cDNA, the sequencing template. Assay: immunoSEQ multiplex PCR; the TCRdb copy retains only in-frame clones and omits some. The table includes about 250,000 clones, under 70% detected once. Sequencing was performed on CD4+ T cells sorted from blood, taken at week 0. These receptors all come from a human donor with alopecia areata.

This clone was seen a few times. The chain combines TRBV5-4 with TRBJ1-6; D is unresolved. The germline V gene encodes CDR1 SGHNT and CDR2 YYREEE (reference sequence). This CDR3 has 14 amino acids. The V end lost 0 bases, the J end lost 8 bases, and 9 bases lay between the germline ends. CDR3 bases: TGTGCCAGCAGCTTGGCCAGCTGGCATTCACCCCTCCACTTT. This encodes CASSLASWHSPLHF.

The rearrangement links TRBV2 to TRBJ1-2; the D is unclear. V was pared by 3 bases and J by 4 bases, with 6 bases between. In germline, CDR1 is SNHLY, CDR2 FYNNEI. The CDR3 is 12 amino acids. CDR3 sequence reads: CASSDSGYGYTF. The CDR3 DNA follows: TGTGCCAGCAGTGACAGTGGCTATGGCTACACCTTC.

This clone appeared once. The chain couples TRBV13 to TRBJ1-6, with D perhaps TRBD1 (6 bases). This CDR3 has 14 amino acids. V gave up 4 bases and J gave up 9 bases, with 13 bases separating them. Germline V lookup: CDR1 PRHDT, CDR2 FYEKMQ (reference sequence). CDR3 nucleotide sequence: TGTGCCAGCAGCTGGTCGGGGGCTAGTTCACCCCTCCACTTT. Amino acid sequence: CASSWSGASSPLHF.

The chain uses TRBV29-1 and TRBJ1-1; D is unclear. Germline V gene sequence: CDR1 SQVTM, CDR2 ANQGSEA. CDR3 length equals 13 residues. V lost 5 bases, J lost 1 base, and 11 bases lay in between. CDR3 coding DNA: TGCAGCGTTATGGACTCACAGAACACTGAAGCTTTCTTT. Translating it yields CSVMDSQNTEAFF.

The chain recombines TRBV11-2 with TRBJ2-1; TRBD2 is a possible D gene (7 bases). This CDR3 comprises 17 residues. Trimming removed 5 bases from V and 2 bases from J, with 19 bases in between. Germline V gene lookup returns CDR1 SGHAT and CDR2 FQNNGV. CDR3 loop: CASSPAGADNAYNEQFF. The CDR3 coding sequence is TGTGCCAGCAGCCCGGCGGGGGCAGACAACGCCTACAATGAGCAGTTCTTC.

The chain carries TRBV15 and TRBJ2-3, with D hard to call. CDR3 length equals 13 residues. CDR1 is LNHNV and CDR2 is YYDKDF in the germline V gene (reference sequence). Trimming took off 3 bases at V and 6 bases at J, with 10 bases between the two ends. This CDR3 reads CATSRGRFDTQYF. The CDR3 nucleotides are TGTGCCACCAGCAGGGGCAGATTTGATACGCAGTATTTT.

This clone was found a few times. The chain links TRBV5-1 to TRBJ2-1, with D unresolved. The V gene's germline CDR1 is SGHRS and CDR2 YFSETQ. The CDR3 has 15 amino acids. The V and J ends lost 3 bases and 3 bases respectively, with 13 bases between them. CDR3 sequence reads: CASSWTLGIYNEQFF. The CDR3, as DNA: TGCGCCAGCAGCTGGACCTTGGGGATCTACAATGAGCAGTTCTTC. The complete variable domain, with remaining parts taken from reference TRBV5-1 and TRBJ2-1, reads KAGVTQTPRYLIKTRGQQVTLSCSPISGHRSVSWYQQTPGQGLQFLFEYFSETQRNKGNFPGRFSGRQFSNSRSEMNVSTLELGDSALYLCASSWTLGIYNEQFFGPGTRLTVL.

In DNA form, the CDR3 reads TGCGCCAGCAGCTTGGCAGGGCCCTACAATGAGCAGTTCTTC. Its protein is CASSLAGPYNEQFF. V and J are TRBV5-1 and TRBJ2-1, with a weak D call TRBD1 (5 bases). CDR1 is SGHRS, CDR2 YFSETQ, per germline. The V gene lost 0 bases and the J gene lost 2 bases, with 6 bases spanning the gap. This CDR3 region has 14 residues.

The J gene is TRBJ2-6, the V gene TRBV6-6; D gene ambiguous. The CDR3 runs 14 residues. Per the germline V gene, CDR1 is MNHNY and CDR2 is SVGAGI (reference sequence). V lost 10 bases to trimming and J lost 0 bases, with 10 bases between them. Here the CDR3 reads CATSVVSGANVLTF. CDR3 coding DNA: TGTGCCACCTCGGTAGTCTCTGGGGCCAACGTCCTGACTTTC.

This chain joins TRBV13 and TRBJ2-4; no definite D call. Between the trimmed V and J ends, which lost 3 bases and 0 bases, there was a span of 6 bases. Germline V gene data show CDR1 as PRHDT and CDR2 as FYEKMQ (reference sequence). The CDR3 extends over 14 amino acids. The CDR3 region is CASSFRLAKNIQYF. In DNA form, the CDR3 reads TGTGCCAGCAGCTTTCGGCTAGCCAAAAACATTCAGTACTTC.

This rearrangement joins TRBV30 to TRBJ2-7; D gene unclear. V lost 0 bases and J 3 bases, leaving 6 bases between the germline ends. The CDR3 is 12 amino acids. CDR1 and CDR2 from the germline V gene are GTSNPN and SVGIG (reference sequence). In DNA, the CDR3 is TGTGCCTGGAGTGTAGTAGACTACGAGCAGTACTTC. This encodes CAWSVVDYEQYF. Variable domain in full (rest from reference TRBV30 and TRBJ2-7): SQTIHQWPATLVQPVGSPLSLECTVEGTSNPNLYWYRQAAGRGLQLLFYSVGIGQISSEVPQNLSASRPQDRQFILSSKKLLLSDSGFYLCAWSVVDYEQYFGPGTRLTVT.

For this clone: In the same sample, other DNA sequences code for this CDR3. The rearrangement joins TRBV7-2 to TRBJ1-2; 8 bases map to TRBD1. J lost 4 bases, V lost 4 bases, and 2 bases had no gene match. This CDR3 region has 13 residues. Germline V gene lookup returns CDR1 SGHTA and CDR2 FQGNSA. The CDR3 spells CASSSGQGYGYTF. The CDR3 DNA reads as TGTGCCAGCAGCTCCGGACAGGGCTATGGCTACACCTTC.

This clone was seen more than once but under ten times. The chain carries TRBV10-3 and TRBJ2-7; 8 bases match TRBD1. Trimming cost V 6 bases and J 7 bases; bases outside gene matches: 8. The CDR3 has 13 residues. Germline V gives CDR1 ENHRY, CDR2 SYGVKD. The CDR3 is CAISRTGSEEQYF. The CDR3, as DNA: TGTGCCATCAGCCGGACAGGGTCCGAAGAGCAGTACTTC.

This chain uses TRBV5-1 with TRBJ1-1; 7 nucleotides align to TRBD1. The CDR3 runs to 13 residues. With V trimmed by 5 bases and J by 0 bases, 1 base remained unmatched. The germline V gene has CDR1 SGHRS and CDR2 YFSETQ. The CDR3 sequence: CASRGTVNTEAFF. The DNA of the CDR3 is TGCGCCAGCAGGGGGACAGTGAACACTGAAGCTTTCTTT. Drawing the rest from reference TRBV5-1 and TRBJ1-1, the complete variable domain is KAGVTQTPRYLIKTRGQQVTLSCSPISGHRSVSWYQQTPGQGLQFLFEYFSETQRNKGNFPGRFSGRQFSNSRSEMNVSTLELGDSALYLCASRGTVNTEAFFGQGTRLTVV.